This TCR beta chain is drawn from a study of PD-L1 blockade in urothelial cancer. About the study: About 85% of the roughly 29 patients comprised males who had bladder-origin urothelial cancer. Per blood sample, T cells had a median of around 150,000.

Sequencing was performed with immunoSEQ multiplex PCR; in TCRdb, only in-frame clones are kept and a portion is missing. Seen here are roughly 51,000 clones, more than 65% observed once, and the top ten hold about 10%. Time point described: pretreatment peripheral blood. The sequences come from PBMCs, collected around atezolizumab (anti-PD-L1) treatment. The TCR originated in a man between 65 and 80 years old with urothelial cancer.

CDR3 bases: TGTGCCAGTAAAGATTGGGGGCGACAAGCTTTCTTT. It is translated as CASKDWGRQAFF. This chain connects TRBV19 to TRBJ1-1; D perhaps matches TRBD1 (6 bases). Germline CDR1 and CDR2: LNHDA and SQIVND (reference sequence). V gave up 7 bases and J gave up 9 bases, with 15 bases separating them. The CDR3 is 12 residues long.